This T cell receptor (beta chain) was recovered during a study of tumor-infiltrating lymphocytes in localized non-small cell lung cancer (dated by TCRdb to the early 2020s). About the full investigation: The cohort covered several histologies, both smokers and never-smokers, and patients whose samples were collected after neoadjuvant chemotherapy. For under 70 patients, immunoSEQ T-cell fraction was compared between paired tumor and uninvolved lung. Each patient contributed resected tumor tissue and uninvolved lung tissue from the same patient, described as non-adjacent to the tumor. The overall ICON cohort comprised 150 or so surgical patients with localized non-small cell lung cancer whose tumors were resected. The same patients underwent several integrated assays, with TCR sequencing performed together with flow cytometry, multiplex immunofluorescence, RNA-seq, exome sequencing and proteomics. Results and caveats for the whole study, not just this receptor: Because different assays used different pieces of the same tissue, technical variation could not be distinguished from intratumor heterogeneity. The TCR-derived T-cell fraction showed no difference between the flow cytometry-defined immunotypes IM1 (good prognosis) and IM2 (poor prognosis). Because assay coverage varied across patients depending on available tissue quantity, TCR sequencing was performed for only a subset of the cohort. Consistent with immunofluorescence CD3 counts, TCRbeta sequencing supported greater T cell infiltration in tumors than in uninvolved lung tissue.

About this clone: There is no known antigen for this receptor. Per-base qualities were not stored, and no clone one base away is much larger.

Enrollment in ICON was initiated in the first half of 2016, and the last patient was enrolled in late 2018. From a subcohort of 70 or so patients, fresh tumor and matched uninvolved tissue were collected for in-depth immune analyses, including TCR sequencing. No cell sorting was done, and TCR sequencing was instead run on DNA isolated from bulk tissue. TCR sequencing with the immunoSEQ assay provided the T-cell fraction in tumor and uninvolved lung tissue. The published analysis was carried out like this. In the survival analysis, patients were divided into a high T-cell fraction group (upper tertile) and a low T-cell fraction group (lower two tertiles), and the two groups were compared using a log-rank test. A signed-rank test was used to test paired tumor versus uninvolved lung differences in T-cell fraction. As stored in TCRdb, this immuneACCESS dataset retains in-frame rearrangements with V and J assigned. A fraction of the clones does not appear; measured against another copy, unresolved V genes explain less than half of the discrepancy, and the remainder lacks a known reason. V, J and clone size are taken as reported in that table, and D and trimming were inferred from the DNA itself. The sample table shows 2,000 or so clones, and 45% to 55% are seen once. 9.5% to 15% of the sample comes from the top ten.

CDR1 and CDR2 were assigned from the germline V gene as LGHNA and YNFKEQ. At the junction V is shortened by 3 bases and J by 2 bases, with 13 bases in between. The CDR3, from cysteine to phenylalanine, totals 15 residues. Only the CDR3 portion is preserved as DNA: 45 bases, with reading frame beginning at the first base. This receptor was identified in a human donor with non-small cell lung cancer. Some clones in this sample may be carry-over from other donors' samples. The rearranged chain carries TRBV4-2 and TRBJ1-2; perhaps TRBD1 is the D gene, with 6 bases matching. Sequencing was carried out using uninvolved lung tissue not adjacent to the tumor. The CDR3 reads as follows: CASSQPTGFNYGYTF. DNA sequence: TGTGCCAGCAGCCAGCCCACAGGGTTCAACTATGGCTACACCTTC.